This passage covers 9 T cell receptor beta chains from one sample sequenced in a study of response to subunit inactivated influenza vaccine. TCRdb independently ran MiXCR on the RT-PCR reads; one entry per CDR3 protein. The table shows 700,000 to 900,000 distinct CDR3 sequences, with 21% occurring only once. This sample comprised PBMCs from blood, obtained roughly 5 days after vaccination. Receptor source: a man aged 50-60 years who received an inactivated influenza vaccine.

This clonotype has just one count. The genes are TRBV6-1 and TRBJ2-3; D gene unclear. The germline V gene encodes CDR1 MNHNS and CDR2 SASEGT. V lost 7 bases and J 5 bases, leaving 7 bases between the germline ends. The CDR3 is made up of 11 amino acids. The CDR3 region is CASKFGDTQYF. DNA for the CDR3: TGTGCCAGCAAATTCGGAGATACGCAGTATTTT.

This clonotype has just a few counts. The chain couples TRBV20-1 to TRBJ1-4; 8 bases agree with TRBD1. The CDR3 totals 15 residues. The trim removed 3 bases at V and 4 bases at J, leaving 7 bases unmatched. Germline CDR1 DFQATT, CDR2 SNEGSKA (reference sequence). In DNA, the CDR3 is TGCAGTGCTAGGGAGCCAGGGGGCAGTAATGAAAAACTGTTTTTT. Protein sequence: CSAREPGGSNEKLFF.

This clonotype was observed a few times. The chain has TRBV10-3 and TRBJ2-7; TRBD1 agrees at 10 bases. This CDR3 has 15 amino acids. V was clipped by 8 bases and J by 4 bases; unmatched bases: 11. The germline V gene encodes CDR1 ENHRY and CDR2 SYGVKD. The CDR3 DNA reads TGTGCCATCTGGAGAGGGACAGGGGCAGGGTACGAGCAGTACTTC. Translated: CAIWRGTGAGYEQYF.

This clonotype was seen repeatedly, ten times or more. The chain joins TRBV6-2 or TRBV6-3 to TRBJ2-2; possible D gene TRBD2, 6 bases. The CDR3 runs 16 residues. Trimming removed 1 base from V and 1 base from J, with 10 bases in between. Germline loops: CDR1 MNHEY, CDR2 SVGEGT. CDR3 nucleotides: TGTGCCAGCAGTTACTTGGGCGGGGTGAACACCGGGGAGCTGTTTTTT. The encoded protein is CASSYLGGVNTGELFF.

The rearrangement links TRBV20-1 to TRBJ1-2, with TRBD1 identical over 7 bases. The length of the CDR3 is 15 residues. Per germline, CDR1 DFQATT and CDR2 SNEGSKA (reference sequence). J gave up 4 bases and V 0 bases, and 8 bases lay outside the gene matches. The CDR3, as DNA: TGCAGTGCTAGAGATCCCGACAGGGCGGGCTATGGCTACACCTTC. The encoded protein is CSARDPDRAGYGYTF.

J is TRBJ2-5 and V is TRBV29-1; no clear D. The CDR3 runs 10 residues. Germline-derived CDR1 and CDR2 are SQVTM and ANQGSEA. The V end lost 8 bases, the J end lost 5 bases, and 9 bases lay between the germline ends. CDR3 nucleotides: TGCAGCACGGCCGCCGAGACCCAGTACTTC. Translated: CSTAAETQYF.

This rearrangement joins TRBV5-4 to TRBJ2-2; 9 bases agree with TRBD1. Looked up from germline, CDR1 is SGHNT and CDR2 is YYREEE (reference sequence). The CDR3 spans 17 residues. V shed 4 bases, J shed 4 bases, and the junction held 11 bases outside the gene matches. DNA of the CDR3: TGTGCCAGCAGCCCATCACAGGGGGCGCGGGGCACCGGGGAGCTGTTTTTT. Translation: CASSPSQGARGTGELFF.

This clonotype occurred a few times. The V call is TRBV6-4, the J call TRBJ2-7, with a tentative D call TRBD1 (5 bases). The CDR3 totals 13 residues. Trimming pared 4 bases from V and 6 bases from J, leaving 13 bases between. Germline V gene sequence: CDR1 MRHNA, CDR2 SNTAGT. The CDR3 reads CASSVGDMFEQYF. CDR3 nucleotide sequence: TGTGCCAGCAGTGTAGGGGATATGTTCGAGCAGTACTTC.

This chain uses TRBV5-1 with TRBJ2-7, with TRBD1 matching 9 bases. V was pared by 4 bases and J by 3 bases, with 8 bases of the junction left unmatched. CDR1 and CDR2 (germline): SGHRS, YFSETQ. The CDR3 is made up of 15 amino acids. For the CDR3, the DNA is TGCGCCAGCAGCCCTGGGACAGGGCTCGTCTACGAGCAGTACTTC. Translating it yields CASSPGTGLVYEQYF.